This T cell receptor (beta chain) was sequenced during a study of cytomegalovirus exposure and HLA in healthy donors. The CDR3 totals 11 residues. Trimming removed 5 bases at V and 3 bases at J, with 5 bases between. CDR1 SGHVS and CDR2 FQNEAQ come from the germline V gene. PCR involved 60 Vbeta and 13 Jbeta primers. Authors' data handling: In a later analysis, the count reached some 83 million unique TCR beta chains, with about 9.9 million shared. Profiling relied on immunoSEQ multiplex PCR, and the TCRdb table lists in-frame clones only, not all of them. V and J calls and clone size follow that table, whereas D and trimming were derived from the DNA. The repertoire holds about 160,000 clones, with less than 85% as singletons. For this clone: Its antigen is not known.

Broader study findings: Association of a missense DCLRE1C variant with TCR beta V- and J-gene trimming was reported in a later analysis. A previous analysis found most TCR beta V segments productive roughly 87% or roughly 30% of the time. Altogether, about 160 TCR beta chains were recorded as cytomegalovirus-associated.

This chain joins TRBV7-8 and TRBJ2-7; D not resolved. This clonotype was obtained from a man in his 60s in good health and CMV-seronegative. The sample taken for sequencing was PBMCs. The CDR3 DNA is TGTGCCAGCAGCCCAGGCTACGAGCAGTACTTC. Its protein is CASSPGYEQYF.